This passage covers 3 T cell receptor beta chains from one sample sequenced in a study of blood T cell repertoires in COVID-19. TCRdb's table, derived via immunoSEQ multiplex PCR, lists solely in-frame clones and lacks some. The sample includes about 200,000 clones, about 90% seen only once; the top ten take 1.5% to 2%. Sequencing was done on a sample of peripheral blood. These receptors all come from a man aged 18 to 35 with active or convalescent COVID-19.

The chain recombines TRBV29-1 with TRBJ2-3; D might be TRBD1 (5 bases). Trimming removed 7 bases at V and 10 bases at J, with 18 bases between. The CDR3 totals 12 residues. Germline V lookup: CDR1 SQVTM, CDR2 ANQGSEA. The CDR3 protein is CSAPLRGSPQYF. The CDR3 nucleotides read TGCAGCGCCCCCTTAAGGGGCAGTCCGCAGTATTTT.

The chain uses TRBV27 and TRBJ2-3; weak D call: TRBD2 (6 bases). The CDR3 is 16 amino acids. The V gene's germline CDR1 is MNHEY and CDR2 SMNVEV (reference sequence). The germline V and J ends were trimmed by 0 bases and 6 bases, with 16 bases remaining between them. CDR3 in amino acids: CASSLSRLAMSDTQYF. The CDR3 region has the DNA TGTGCCAGCAGTTTATCGCGGCTAGCGATGTCGGATACGCAGTATTTT.

The rearrangement uses TRBV10-1 and TRBJ2-3; D may be TRBD1 (6 bases). CDR1 and CDR2 (germline): WNHNN, SYGVQD (reference sequence). The V gene lost 5 bases and the J gene lost 5 bases, with 20 bases spanning the gap. This CDR3 spans 16 amino acids. The CDR3 here is CASSPYATGTGDTQYF. For the CDR3, the DNA is TGCGCCAGCAGTCCTTATGCGACAGGAACGGGAGATACGCAGTATTTT.